Following are 21 T cell receptor beta chains from one sample sequenced in a study of radiotherapy plus CTLA-4 blockade in lung cancer. Repertoires were generated with immunoSEQ multiplex PCR, while TCRdb's copy carries only in-frame clones and drops some. The sample records about 25,000 clones, 73% being singletons. The input for sequencing was peripheral blood, taken from a patient treated with radiotherapy plus ipilimumab. All receptors come from a human donor with non-small cell lung cancer who had stable disease on radiotherapy plus ipilimumab.

This chain connects TRBV9 to TRBJ1-2; no reliable D call. Trimming removed 0 bases from V and 9 bases from J, with 18 bases in between. Per the germline V gene, CDR1 is SGDLS and CDR2 is YYNGEE. The CDR3 consists of 15 residues. DNA of the CDR3: TGTGCCAGCAGCGTAGGGCGCGCAACGAATGATCGCTACACCTTC. This encodes CASSVGRATNDRYTF.

This CDR3 is CASTPNTPGAEAFF. CDR3 DNA: TGTGCCAGCACCCCGAATACACCCGGCGCTGAAGCTTTCTTT. The chain recombines TRBV7-9 with TRBJ1-1, with D unclear. V was trimmed by 7 bases and J by 6 bases, leaving 18 bases between them. The CDR3 is 14 residues long. The V gene's germline CDR1 is SEHNR and CDR2 FQNEAQ (reference sequence).

The chain uses TRBV7-2 and TRBJ2-7, with 10 bases identical to TRBD2. The J call may not be correct, given that the DNA end is closer to TRBJ2-1. The CDR3 extends over 17 amino acids. Germline-derived CDR1 and CDR2 are SGHTA and FQGNSA. The CDR3 DNA reads as TGTGCCAGCAGCTCCCGACACTCACTAGCGGGATCCTACGAGCAGTTCTTC. It codes for CASSSRHSLAGSYEQFF.

This clone was seen more than once but under ten times. This rearrangement joins TRBV6-6 to TRBJ1-2; a possible D gene is TRBD1 (5 bases). The CDR3 loop spans 15 amino acids. Deletions cut 5 bases from V and 2 bases from J, with 15 bases between. Germline CDR1 is MNHNY and CDR2 is SVGAGI (reference sequence). The CDR3 DNA follows: TGTGCCAGCAGTCCCCAGGGACGGAGGAACTATGGCTACACCTTC. Translated, it gives CASSPQGRRNYGYTF.

About this clone: Other DNA sequences of this sample code for an identical CDR3. The genes are TRBV7-9 and TRBJ2-1; D possibly matches TRBD1 or TRBD2 (5 bases each). CDR1 is SEHNR and CDR2 is FQNEAQ in the germline V gene (reference sequence). The CDR3 contains 15 residues. The germline V and J ends were trimmed by 5 bases and 0 bases, with 11 bases remaining between them. CDR3 DNA sequence: TGTGCCAGCAGCCCGGGACGGAGCTCCTACAATGAGCAGTTCTTC. Translating it yields CASSPGRSSYNEQFF.

This chain joins TRBV19 and TRBJ1-5; D is perhaps TRBD1 (6 bases). CDR3 length: 14 amino acids. The V gene lost 7 bases and the J gene lost 5 bases, with 15 bases spanning the gap. CDR1 and CDR2 (germline): LNHDA, SQIVND (reference sequence). The DNA for the CDR3 is TGTGCCAGTAATGGGGGGCAGGGGTATCAGCCCCAGCATTTT. The encoded protein is CASNGGQGYQPQHF.

The V gene is TRBV5-4, the J gene TRBJ2-7, with TRBD2 identical over 14 bases. Looked up from germline, CDR1 is SGHNT and CDR2 is YYREEE (reference sequence). The length of the CDR3 is 19 residues. V gave up 2 bases and J gave up 4 bases; unmatched junction bases: 14. The CDR3 protein is CASSFSRLAGGPGRYEQYF. CDR3 sequence (DNA): TGTGCCAGCAGCTTTTCGCGACTAGCGGGAGGGCCCGGGAGATACGAGCAGTACTTC.

V gene TRBV27 combines with J gene TRBJ1-2; no clear D gene. Germline V CDR1 and CDR2: MNHEY, SMNVEV (reference sequence). CDR3 length equals 14 residues. The V end lost 1 base, the J end lost 5 bases, and 11 bases lay between the germline ends. CDR3 DNA sequence: TGTGCCAGCAGTTTATACGAGGGCTCGTATGGCTACACCTTC. As protein: CASSLYEGSYGYTF.

The V gene is TRBV27, the J gene TRBJ2-6; no clear D. The germline V gene has CDR1 MNHEY and CDR2 SMNVEV (reference sequence). The CDR3 length is 15 residues. V was clipped by 5 bases and J by 0 bases, with 8 bases between them. The CDR3 nucleotides read TGTGCCAGCAGTCTGGCCAGCTCTGGGGCCAACGTCCTGACTTTC. This codes for CASSLASSGANVLTF. The variable domain in full, with the rest retrieved from reference TRBV27 and TRBJ2-6, is EAQVTQNPRYLITVTGKKLTVTCSQNMNHEYMSWYRQDPGLGLRQIYYSMNVEVTDKGDVPEGYKVSRKEKRNFPLILESPSPNQTSLYFCASSLASSGANVLTFGAGSRLTVL.

This chain links TRBV18 with TRBJ2-7; 7 bases align to TRBD2. Germline CDR1 and CDR2: KGHSH and LQKENI. The CDR3 loop spans 14 amino acids. V trimming: 3 bases; J trimming: 3 bases; junction bases outside the gene matches: 5. The CDR3 sequence: CASSPGAGFYEQYF. DNA for the CDR3: TGTGCCAGCTCACCGGGAGCGGGATTCTACGAGCAGTACTTC.

This rearrangement joins TRBV18 to TRBJ2-5, with D unclear. The CDR3 runs to 15 residues. Trimming shortened V by 3 bases and J by 0 bases, and 11 bases separated the two germline ends. CDR1 KGHSH and CDR2 LQKENI come from the germline V gene. The CDR3 region is CASSPRRQDQETQYF. In DNA, the CDR3 is TGTGCCAGCTCACCGCGACGTCAGGACCAAGAGACCCAGTACTTC.

The gene calls are TRBV19 and TRBJ2-4; maybe TRBD2 (6 bases). V was trimmed by 3 bases and J by 0 bases, leaving 21 bases between them. Germline CDR1 is LNHDA and CDR2 is SQIVND (reference sequence). The CDR3 is 19 residues long. The CDR3 region is CASSMALGLKGLAKNIQYF. The CDR3 region has the DNA TGTGCCAGTAGTATGGCCCTCGGACTAAAGGGCTTAGCCAAAAACATTCAGTACTTC.

The rearrangement joins TRBV10-2 to TRBJ2-3, with 12 bases that match TRBD2. V was pared by 7 bases and J by 3 bases, with 14 bases of the junction left unmatched. The CDR3 covers 18 residues. Germline loops: CDR1 WSHSY, CDR2 SAAADI. CDR3 amino acids: CASIDDWTSGAGTDTQYF. The CDR3 DNA sequence: TGCGCCAGCATCGACGACTGGACTAGCGGGGCGGGGACAGATACGCAGTATTTT.

This sequence joins TRBV28 and TRBJ2-7; 11 bases agree with TRBD2. The CDR3 extends over 17 amino acids. V was pared by 7 bases and J by 0 bases, with 11 bases of the junction left unmatched. CDR1 MDHEN and CDR2 SYDVKM come from the germline V gene. The CDR3 DNA follows: TGTGCCAGCAAGAGGTCTAGCGGGAGGTCCCTCTCCTACGAGCAGTACTTC. Protein product: CASKRSSGRSLSYEQYF. Together with reference TRBV28 and TRBJ2-7, the CDR3 gives the full variable domain: DVKVTQSSRYLVKRTGEKVFLECVQDMDHENMFWYRQDPGLGLRLIYFSYDVKMKEKGDIPEGYSVSREKKERFSLILESASTNQTSMYLCASKRSSGRSLSYEQYFGPGTRLTVT.

This clone appeared once. V gene TRBV5-5 combines with J gene TRBJ1-4; 10 nucleotides agree with TRBD1. CDR1 is SGHKS, CDR2 YYEKEE, per germline (reference sequence). The CDR3 runs to 14 residues. The trim removed 4 bases at V and 8 bases at J, leaving 5 bases unmatched. The CDR3 loop reads CASSPGQGIEKLFF. CDR3 DNA sequence: TGTGCCAGCAGCCCGGGACAGGGGATCGAAAAACTGTTTTTT.

This chain links TRBV7-3 with TRBJ2-2; 8 bases match TRBD1. V was pared by 3 bases and J by 1 base, with 7 bases of the junction left unmatched. The CDR3 sequence is 17 residues long. Germline CDR1 and CDR2: SGHTA and FQGTGA. CDR3 protein: CASSFSPGTGNTGELFF. The CDR3 DNA is TGTGCCAGCAGCTTTAGCCCCGGGACAGGGAACACCGGGGAGCTGTTTTTT.

This clone was recorded a few times. The V gene is TRBV6-5, the J gene TRBJ2-5; D uncertain. V was trimmed by 6 bases and J by 3 bases, leaving 11 bases between them. The V gene's germline CDR1 is MNHEY and CDR2 SVGAGI. The CDR3 extends over 13 amino acids. CDR3 loop: CASRAVGKETQYF. The CDR3 bases are TGTGCCAGCAGGGCAGTAGGGAAAGAGACCCAGTACTTC.

This sequence joins TRBV7-9 and TRBJ2-1, with a possible D match to TRBD2 (5 bases). Trimming removed 1 base at V and 5 bases at J, with 12 bases between. CDR3 length: 15 residues. Germline V gene data show CDR1 as SEHNR and CDR2 as FQNEAQ (reference sequence). CDR3 sequence: CASSLVEGTNNEQFF. CDR3 in DNA: TGTGCCAGCAGCTTAGTTGAGGGTACCAACAATGAGCAGTTCTTC.

Only one count was recorded for this clone. V is TRBV7-2 and J is TRBJ2-5; possible D gene TRBD1, 6 bases. Per the germline V gene, CDR1 is SGHTA and CDR2 is FQGNSA. The CDR3 loop spans 14 amino acids. V gave up 5 bases and J gave up 2 bases, with 12 bases separating them. The CDR3 bases are TGTGCCAGCAGCCCAGGACAGTCACAAGAGACCCAGTACTTC. Protein: CASSPGQSQETQYF.

The V and J genes are TRBV5-4 and TRBJ1-2; D remains unclear. Trimming shortened V by 0 bases and J by 4 bases, and 13 bases separated the two germline ends. This CDR3 has 15 residues. The V gene's germline CDR1 is SGHNT and CDR2 YYREEE (reference sequence). This CDR3 is CASSLALEPLYGYTF. CDR3 coding DNA: TGTGCCAGCAGCTTGGCCCTCGAACCCCTCTATGGCTACACCTTC.

The rearrangement uses TRBV4-1 and TRBJ2-7, with D tentatively TRBD1 or TRBD2 (5 bases each). Trimming removed 0 bases at V and 3 bases at J, with 21 bases between. The CDR3 runs to 18 residues. In germline, CDR1 is MGHRA, CDR2 YSYEKL. The CDR3 loop is CASSQDVPGTYYFYEQYF. DNA for the CDR3: TGCGCCAGCAGCCAAGATGTCCCAGGGACGTACTACTTCTACGAGCAGTACTTC.